A single sample gave rise to the 3 T cell receptor beta chains below, sequenced in a study of shared clonotypes between healthy human individuals. CD45RO-negative, CCR7-positively selected cells formed the naive CD8 fraction, excluding terminally differentiated effector memory CD45RA+ cells. Sequencing used immunoSEQ multiplex PCR; TCRdb keeps in-frame clones, though not all of them. The sample yields 2 million or so clones, about 95% seen once. The specimen sequenced was naive CD8+ T cells sorted from blood. Source of these receptors: a man aged 18 to 30 in good health.

The chain couples TRBV19 to TRBJ2-7; D possibly corresponds to TRBD1 (5 bases). In germline, CDR1 is LNHDA, CDR2 SQIVND (reference sequence). The CDR3 loop spans 15 amino acids. Deletions cut 3 bases from V and 3 bases from J, with 15 bases between. The CDR3, as DNA: TGTGCCAGTAGTATCAGTACAGGCTTACTCTACGAGCAGTACTTC. Its protein is CASSISTGLLYEQYF.

J is TRBJ2-5 and V is TRBV28; perhaps TRBD2 as D (5 bases). The CDR3 covers 15 residues. CDR1 is MDHEN, CDR2 SYDVKM, per germline. V was trimmed by 10 bases and J by 5 bases, leaving 23 bases between them. CDR3: CATKSGNTGPETQYF. As DNA, the CDR3 is TGTGCCACCAAATCGGGGAATACCGGTCCGGAGACCCAGTACTTC.

J is TRBJ1-1 and V is TRBV15; no clear D gene. V shed 0 bases and J shed 0 bases, with 8 bases lying between them. Germline CDR1 and CDR2: LNHNV and YYDKDF (reference sequence). CDR3 length: 15 residues. The CDR3: CATSREDLLNTEAFF. CDR3 bases: TGTGCCACCAGCAGAGAGGACCTCCTGAACACTGAAGCTTTCTTT.